This note documents a single T cell receptor (beta chain) sequence. Its antigen is unknown. This record comes from a study of early T cells in non-severe SARS-CoV-2 infection. Study-wide points: Lookups in VDJdb leaned toward anti-spike CD8 responses and missed private and CD4 specificities.

CDR1 is SGHAT, CDR2 FQDESV, per germline (reference sequence). Trimming stripped 7 bases from V and 6 bases from J, with 16 bases between. There are 14 residues in the CDR3. Attachment of unique molecular identifiers to individual cDNA molecules was performed. TCRdb fed the 5' RACE reads into MiXCR, producing one record per CDR3 protein. The sample contains 85,000 to 100,000 distinct CDR3 sequences, about 15% of which appear only once. The sequencing used whole blood, collected at baseline. This clonotype was sampled from an adult who was a healthcare worker with PCR-confirmed SARS-CoV-2 infection or an uninfected control (not recorded which). V and J are TRBV11-1 and TRBJ2-1; D might be TRBD1 (6 bases). The chain's CDR3 is CASNFGQISNEQFF. The CDR3 coding sequence is TGTGCCAGCAACTTCGGACAGATTTCCAATGAGCAGTTCTTC.